This T cell receptor (beta chain) was observed in a study of T cell responses to AZD1222 COVID-19 vaccine. Study findings and constraints: The breadth and depth of Spike-specific TCRs increased once two AZD1222 doses had been given. Among those given AZD1222, only five to seven were seropositive at baseline.

Losses at the gene ends were 4 bases for V and 6 bases for J; bases not matched to a gene: 8. The CDR3 is 17 residues long. Per germline, CDR1 LGHDT and CDR2 YNNKEL (reference sequence). TCRdb's copy holds only in-frame clones and misses some; the assay was immunoSEQ multiplex PCR. The sample lists 50,000 to 75,000 clones, 89% occurring once. About this clone itself: Its antigen is still unknown.

The specimen was peripheral blood, collected 28 days after the second AZD1222 dose. This receptor was obtained from an adult who received the AZD1222 COVID-19 vaccine. The rearrangement joins TRBV3-1 (or the pseudogene TRBV3-2) to TRBJ2-3; 15 bases are shared with TRBD2. This CDR3 reads CASSLEGLAGGPDTQYF. In nucleotides, the CDR3 is TGTGCCAGCAGCCTTGAAGGACTAGCGGGAGGGCCGGATACGCAGTATTTT.